This entry features one T cell receptor (beta chain) sequence. The data originate from a study of blood T cell repertoires in COVID-19. Study in general: Sites in the United States, Italy and Spain provided acute and convalescent COVID-19 samples. The analysed material was cDNA or gDNA that came from T cells, B-cell-depleted T cells, or PBMCs.

CDR1 and CDR2 from the germline V gene are SGHVS and FQNEAQ. Trimming left V 3 bases short and J 3 bases short, with 5 bases between. The CDR3 consists of 12 residues. Clones were sequenced by immunoSEQ multiplex PCR, and TCRdb holds only the in-frame ones, with some missing. The sample holds tens of thousands of clones, around 85% seen once. This clonotype was sampled from a man in his sixties with acute or convalescent COVID-19. The sequencing input was peripheral blood. The gene calls are TRBV7-8 and TRBJ1-1; no reliable D call. CDR3 sequence reads: CASSFEDTEAFF. The CDR3 DNA is TGTGCCAGCAGCTTCGAGGACACTGAAGCTTTCTTT. Looking up the rest from reference TRBV7-8 and TRBJ1-1 gives the full variable domain: GAGVSQSPRYKVAKRGQDVALRCDPISGHVSLFWYQQALGQGPEFLTYFQNEAQLDKSGLPSDRFFAERPEGSVSTLKIQRTQQEDSAVYLCASSFEDTEAFFGQGTRLTVV.